One sample yielded the 13 T cell receptor beta chains listed below, sequenced in a study of human T cells and chemical hapten exposure. Time point indicated: patch test 1, 2 weeks after DPC sensitization. Treatment indicated: therapeutic diphenylcyclopropenone sensitization with weekly scalp DPC. TCRdb called the RACE reads again in MiXCR, with one record for every CDR3 protein. Of tens of thousands of distinct CDR3 sequences listed, 12% are singletons. This sample comprised whole blood, obtained in connection with sensitization to the hapten diphenylcyclopropenone (DPC). Source of these receptors: a woman aged 55-69 years with alopecia areata. Some clones in this sample may be carry-over from other donors' samples.

V is TRBV4-1 and J is TRBJ1-1; weak D call: TRBD1 (6 bases). Germline V CDR1 and CDR2: MGHRA, YSYEKL. Trimming shortened V by 5 bases and J by 3 bases, and 13 bases separated the two germline ends. The CDR3 runs 14 residues. The DNA of the CDR3 is TGCGCCAGCAGCTACATGGACAGAGACACTGAAGCTTTCTTT. It encodes CASSYMDRDTEAFF.

V usage is TRBV6-5 and J usage is TRBJ2-7, with D perhaps TRBD2 (6 bases). The germline V and J ends were trimmed by 6 bases and 2 bases, with 17 bases remaining between them. Per the germline V gene, CDR1 is MNHEY and CDR2 is SVGAGI. The CDR3 covers 15 residues. The DNA for the CDR3 is TGTGCCAGCAGCCTAGGTCAGGGAGGTCCCTACGAGCAGTACTTC. Protein: CASSLGQGGPYEQYF.

This clonotype was seen a handful of times. The chain joins TRBV5-1 to TRBJ2-1; the match to TRBD2 covers 12 bases. V trimming: 1 base; J trimming: 4 bases; junction bases outside the gene matches: 3. CDR1 SGHRS and CDR2 YFSETQ come from the germline V gene. The CDR3 covers 16 residues. The CDR3: CASSLTSGGNYNEQFF. The CDR3 DNA reads as TGCGCCAGCAGCTTGACTAGCGGGGGGAATTACAATGAGCAGTTCTTC.

The genes are TRBV27 and TRBJ2-1; D not resolved. The CDR3 is made up of 16 amino acids. Between the trimmed V and J ends, which lost 2 bases and 0 bases, there was a span of 11 bases. The germline CDR1 and CDR2 sequences are MNHEY and SMNVEV (reference sequence). The CDR3 bases are TGTGCCAGCAGTTTAACTCCAAAGAGCTCCTACAATGAGCAGTTCTTC. It codes for CASSLTPKSSYNEQFF.

This clonotype came up a few times. The CDR3, as DNA: TGCAGTGCTAGGGACTCCATCTCCTACGAGCAGTACTTC. This sequence encodes CSARDSISYEQYF. The J gene is TRBJ2-7, the V gene TRBV20-1, with a tentative D call TRBD2 (5 bases). CDR1 is DFQATT and CDR2 is SNEGSKA in the germline V gene (reference sequence). V was clipped by 3 bases and J by 0 bases, with 9 bases between them. This CDR3 region has 13 residues.

The chain combines TRBV30 with TRBJ2-5; D ambiguous. This CDR3 contains 14 residues. The germline gives CDR1 GTSNPN, CDR2 SVGIG (reference sequence). The V end was cut by 0 bases, the J end by 4 bases, with 12 bases between. The CDR3 nucleotides read TGTGCCTGGAGTGTATGGGTCAAGTCAGAGACCCAGTACTTC. The encoded protein is CAWSVWVKSETQYF.

This clonotype was seen at least ten times. This sequence joins TRBV2 and TRBJ1-5; 7 bases are a match to TRBD1. This CDR3 comprises 16 residues. V dropped 5 bases and J dropped 0; count of bases not matched to a gene: 7. In germline, CDR1 is SNHLY, CDR2 FYNNEI. The CDR3 here is CASSYAGGDSNQPQHF. DNA of the CDR3: TGTGCCAGCAGTTACGCAGGGGGGGATAGCAATCAGCCCCAGCATTTT.

In this sample, this clonotype turned up many times. The J gene is TRBJ1-2, the V gene TRBV29-1, with D perhaps matching TRBD1 (5 bases). Trimming stripped 4 bases from V and 5 bases from J, with 11 bases between. Per germline, CDR1 SQVTM and CDR2 ANQGSEA. The CDR3 length is 12 residues. CDR3 in amino acids: CSVGGSGYGYTF. CDR3 bases: TGCAGCGTTGGGGGCTCCGGTTATGGCTACACCTTC.

The J gene is TRBJ1-1, the V gene TRBV6-4; no firm D call. Trimming stripped 3 bases from V and 7 bases from J, with 12 bases between. Germline loops: CDR1 MRHNA, CDR2 SNTAGT. This CDR3 contains 13 residues. The CDR3 here is CASSEFFVSEAFF. DNA of the CDR3: TGTGCCAGCAGTGAATTTTTCGTGAGTGAAGCTTTCTTT.

This clonotype was counted many times. The V call is TRBV12-3 or TRBV12-4, the J call TRBJ1-2; 9 bases map to TRBD1. V was clipped by 10 bases and J by 6 bases; unmatched bases: 18. The CDR3 has 16 residues. DNA of the CDR3: TGTGCCATACCGCGGTACGGACAGGGGAATGTGGATGGCTACACCTTC. It specifies CAIPRYGQGNVDGYTF.

This clonotype was observed many times. The chain joins TRBV6-1 to TRBJ2-7; D call uncertain. Germline CDR1 MNHNS, CDR2 SASEGT. The germline V and J ends were trimmed by 6 bases and 3 bases, with 6 bases remaining between them. CDR3 length equals 11 residues. In DNA, the CDR3 is TGTGCCAGCAGCGTTAACTACGAGCAGTACTTC. Protein sequence: CASSVNYEQYF.

V is TRBV11-2 and J is TRBJ1-2, with 8 bases fitting TRBD1. The CDR3 has 16 amino acids. Germline CDR1 and CDR2: SGHAT and FQNNGV. Germline trimming cut 1 base from V and 5 bases from J; bases unmatched to any gene: 9. The CDR3 DNA follows: TGTGCCAGCAGCTTAGCCCCTCGGGACAGGATGTATGGCTACACCTTC. It codes for CASSLAPRDRMYGYTF.

This clonotype was observed many times. CDR3 in amino acids: CASRDRGDTQYF. The CDR3 region has the DNA TGTGCCAGCAGGGATAGGGGGGATACGCAGTATTTT. The chain recombines TRBV2 with TRBJ2-3; tentative D call: TRBD1 (6 bases). V dropped 6 bases and J dropped 6 bases, with 10 bases sitting between them. CDR3 length equals 12 residues. Germline V CDR1 and CDR2: SNHLY, FYNNEI. The variable domain in full, with the rest retrieved from reference TRBV2 and TRBJ2-3, is EPEVTQTPSHQVTQMGQEVILRCVPISNHLYFYWYRQILGQKVEFLVSFYNNEISEKSEIFDDQFSVERPDGSNFTLKIRSTKLEDSAMYFCASRDRGDTQYFGPGTRLTVL.